These T cell receptor beta chains were read from a single sample in a study of blood T cell repertoires in COVID-19. Sequencing used immunoSEQ multiplex PCR; TCRdb keeps in-frame clones, though not all of them. The sample consists of roughly 140,000 clones, over 75% of them appearing once. Sequenced material: PBMCs or T cells enriched from blood (not recorded which). The origin of the receptors is a man in his fifties or sixties in a cohort exposed to, infected with or recovered from COVID-19 (not recorded which). Both conserved end residues are part of each CDR3. The order of the fields is V gene, J gene, D gene, CDR3 protein. D genes are given only for firm matches.

v_call: TRBV27
j_call: TRBJ2-7
d_call: TRBD2
cdr3_aa: CASSYVGGSSEQYF

v_call: TRBV7-9
j_call: TRBJ2-2
d_call: TRBD1
cdr3_aa: CASSSIGTGDYTGELFF

v_call: TRBV11-2
j_call: TRBJ2-2
d_call: TRBD2
cdr3_aa: CASSLEPLAGGRTGELFF

v_call: TRBV28
j_call: TRBJ1-4
d_call: TRBD1
cdr3_aa: CASSWTGTKLFF

v_call: TRBV19
j_call: TRBJ1-2
d_call: .
cdr3_aa: CASSPRTAYGYTF

v_call: TRBV5-1
j_call: TRBJ2-1
d_call: .
cdr3_aa: CASSLWQEQFF

v_call: TRBV10-3
j_call: TRBJ2-2
d_call: .
cdr3_aa: CAIREQVTGELFF

v_call: TRBV6-5
j_call: TRBJ1-3
d_call: TRBD1
cdr3_aa: CASRNRGSGNTIYF

v_call: TRBV2
j_call: TRBJ2-1
d_call: .
cdr3_aa: CASAGALLGNEQFF

v_call: TRBV9
j_call: TRBJ1-6
d_call: .
cdr3_aa: CASNVEGVLNSPLHF

v_call: TRBV27
j_call: TRBJ1-1
d_call: .
cdr3_aa: CASSLIKGAEAFF

v_call: TRBV7-6
j_call: TRBJ1-1
d_call: TRBD1
cdr3_aa: CASSPYDLPGGGTEAFF

v_call: TRBV7-6
j_call: TRBJ2-7
d_call: TRBD1
cdr3_aa: CASSSPGQGYEQYF

v_call: TRBV14
j_call: TRBJ1-2
d_call: .
cdr3_aa: CASSLAGGSGGYTF

v_call: TRBV27
j_call: TRBJ2-5
d_call: .
cdr3_aa: CASSPTGTYGETQYF

v_call: TRBV3-1/TRBV3-2
j_call: TRBJ2-5
d_call: .
cdr3_aa: CASRHAWAVETQYF

v_call: TRBV3-1/TRBV3-2
j_call: TRBJ1-1
d_call: TRBD1
cdr3_aa: CASSQGVDRGTSEAFF

v_call: TRBV7-2
j_call: TRBJ1-2
d_call: .
cdr3_aa: CASSLDTYGYTF

v_call: TRBV28
j_call: TRBJ2-7
d_call: TRBD1
cdr3_aa: CASSLSTGAYEQYF

v_call: TRBV5-6
j_call: TRBJ2-1
d_call: TRBD2
cdr3_aa: CASSSLAGSSYNEQFF

v_call: TRBV5-1
j_call: TRBJ2-3
d_call: TRBD1
cdr3_aa: CASRGTGGSTDTQYF

v_call: TRBV5-4
j_call: TRBJ2-1
d_call: TRBD2
cdr3_aa: CASSLTSGGLLGQFF

v_call: TRBV19
j_call: TRBJ1-5
d_call: .
cdr3_aa: CASNKQRPQPQHF

v_call: TRBV11-2
j_call: TRBJ2-7
d_call: TRBD2
cdr3_aa: CASSRGGLALSSYEQYF

v_call: TRBV9
j_call: TRBJ2-1
d_call: TRBD2
cdr3_aa: CASSAPPGRADNEQFF

v_call: TRBV9
j_call: TRBJ2-2
d_call: .
cdr3_aa: CASSVVGADTGELFF

v_call: TRBV6-5
j_call: TRBJ2-1
d_call: .
cdr3_aa: CASSFLAGDYNEQFF

v_call: TRBV28
j_call: TRBJ1-5
d_call: .
cdr3_aa: CASSPYRLGGIRDQPQHF

v_call: TRBV27
j_call: TRBJ1-2
d_call: TRBD1
cdr3_aa: CASSPAGQGAAGYTF

v_call: TRBV2
j_call: TRBJ1-2
d_call: .
cdr3_aa: CASSEETDYGYTF

v_call: TRBV5-6
j_call: TRBJ1-1
d_call: .
cdr3_aa: CASSLAPGFSTEAFF

v_call: TRBV9
j_call: TRBJ1-6
d_call: TRBD1
cdr3_aa: CASSKSGTANSPLHF

v_call: TRBV10-3
j_call: TRBJ1-1
d_call: TRBD1
cdr3_aa: CAISADRGRRDVNTEAFF

v_call: TRBV28
j_call: TRBJ2-5
d_call: .
cdr3_aa: CASRGLETQYF

v_call: TRBV4-1
j_call: TRBJ2-1
d_call: TRBD2
cdr3_aa: CASSQDLQRGYNEQFF

v_call: TRBV5-8
j_call: TRBJ2-7
d_call: TRBD2
cdr3_aa: CASSLGTSGYSEQYF

v_call: TRBV19
j_call: TRBJ1-5
d_call: .
cdr3_aa: CASSIDRGNNQPQHF

v_call: TRBV5-4
j_call: TRBJ2-7
d_call: TRBD1
cdr3_aa: CASSYGTAYEQYF

v_call: TRBV7-7
j_call: TRBJ2-1
d_call: TRBD2
cdr3_aa: CASSPTSGGYNEQFF

v_call: TRBV6-1
j_call: TRBJ1-3
d_call: .
cdr3_aa: CASSDRGSFQGNTIYF

v_call: TRBV24-1
j_call: TRBJ2-2
d_call: TRBD1
cdr3_aa: CATSDRTGQNTGELFF